This record looks at one TCR beta chain sequence and its context. Repertoires were generated with immunoSEQ multiplex PCR, while TCRdb's copy carries only in-frame clones and drops some. The sample carries approximately 100,000 clones, approximately 90% recorded once. Between the trimmed V and J ends, which lost 8 bases and 9 bases, there was a span of 11 bases. CDR3 size: 11 residues. Germline loops: CDR1 SEHNR, CDR2 FQNEAQ (reference sequence). This sample is drawn from a study of control samples from healthy donors and cancer patients. The sequenced sample was blood. This receptor was taken from a man aged 30 to 39 in good health. This chain joins TRBV7-9 and TRBJ2-1; D may match TRBD1 or TRBD2 (5 bases each). The CDR3 spells CASSRGPEQFF. CDR3 coding DNA: TGTGCCAGCTCCCGGGGCCCTGAGCAGTTCTTC.